The rows below give T cell receptor beta chains drawn from one sample of a study of blood T cell repertoires in COVID-19. Method: immunoSEQ multiplex PCR; TCRdb's copy keeps in-frame clones and lacks some. Seen here are roughly 160,000 clones, 80% to 90% observed once, and the top ten hold around 4%. Sequenced material: peripheral blood. Receptor source: a woman aged 55-69 years who had recovered from COVID-19. The conserved cysteine and the conserved F or W are not part of the CDR3 here. Fields, in order: CDR3 protein, CDR3 length, clone size, V gene, J gene. Size is omitted from some rows. Given values are once, few, many or a class for expanded clones.

cdr3_aa: ASSREGSGGQDTQY; cdr3_length: 14; clone_size: .; v_call: TRBV4-3; j_call: TRBJ2-3
cdr3_aa: ARTGNNSPLH; cdr3_length: 10; clone_size: .; v_call: TRBV2; j_call: TRBJ1-6
cdr3_aa: ASSSGLEQTQY; cdr3_length: 11; clone_size: .; v_call: TRBV27; j_call: TRBJ2-5
cdr3_aa: ASSPLWANTGELF; cdr3_length: 13; clone_size: .; v_call: TRBV14; j_call: TRBJ2-2
cdr3_aa: ASSYNTDTQY; cdr3_length: 10; clone_size: .; v_call: TRBV7-9; j_call: TRBJ2-3
cdr3_aa: ASSFGLAGALTDTQY; cdr3_length: 15; clone_size: .; v_call: TRBV5-4; j_call: TRBJ2-3
cdr3_aa: ASSLGALAGEDTQY; cdr3_length: 14; clone_size: .; v_call: TRBV7-2; j_call: TRBJ2-3
cdr3_aa: ATGEAETQY; cdr3_length: 9; clone_size: .; v_call: TRBV27; j_call: TRBJ2-5
cdr3_aa: ASSPLLSGLAVNEQF; cdr3_length: 15; clone_size: .; v_call: TRBV7-9; j_call: TRBJ2-1
cdr3_aa: ASSQDERGSPLH; cdr3_length: 12; clone_size: .; v_call: TRBV4-2; j_call: TRBJ1-6
cdr3_aa: ASSLLSGTDTQY; cdr3_length: 12; clone_size: .; v_call: TRBV6-6; j_call: TRBJ2-3
cdr3_aa: ASSLVVAGGQETQY; cdr3_length: 14; clone_size: .; v_call: TRBV11-2; j_call: TRBJ2-5
cdr3_aa: SAAAWSYGYT; cdr3_length: 10; clone_size: .; v_call: TRBV29-1; j_call: TRBJ1-2
cdr3_aa: ATGSGGTYEQY; cdr3_length: 11; clone_size: .; v_call: TRBV12-3/TRBV12-4; j_call: TRBJ2-7
cdr3_aa: ASKETVHYEQY; cdr3_length: 11; clone_size: .; v_call: TRBV6-5; j_call: TRBJ2-7
cdr3_aa: ASIRDTDTQY; cdr3_length: 10; clone_size: .; v_call: TRBV7-9; j_call: TRBJ2-3
cdr3_aa: ASSYGTGSNYGYT; cdr3_length: 13; clone_size: .; v_call: TRBV9; j_call: TRBJ1-2
cdr3_aa: ASSQVTGTGELF; cdr3_length: 12; clone_size: .; v_call: TRBV4-2; j_call: TRBJ2-2
cdr3_aa: ASREQGAGGEAF; cdr3_length: 12; clone_size: .; v_call: TRBV5-1; j_call: TRBJ1-1
cdr3_aa: ASSLGLSNSPLH; cdr3_length: 12; clone_size: .; v_call: TRBV5-1; j_call: TRBJ1-6
cdr3_aa: ASSEGADVPQH; cdr3_length: 11; clone_size: once; v_call: TRBV6-1; j_call: TRBJ1-5
cdr3_aa: ASSRGVVDEQF; cdr3_length: 11; clone_size: .; v_call: TRBV4-3; j_call: TRBJ2-1
cdr3_aa: ASSLAVPSTDTQY; cdr3_length: 13; clone_size: .; v_call: TRBV5-1; j_call: TRBJ2-3
cdr3_aa: ASSEVQGGRGNTEAF; cdr3_length: 15; clone_size: .; v_call: TRBV2; j_call: TRBJ1-1
cdr3_aa: ASSYLPGQGSNEQF; cdr3_length: 14; clone_size: once; v_call: TRBV6-5; j_call: TRBJ2-1
cdr3_aa: ASSLNTGTKSSYEQY; cdr3_length: 15; clone_size: .; v_call: TRBV18; j_call: TRBJ2-7
cdr3_aa: ASSEGVGTTFNSPLH; cdr3_length: 15; clone_size: .; v_call: TRBV6-1; j_call: TRBJ1-6
cdr3_aa: ASSLQGQPQH; cdr3_length: 10; clone_size: .; v_call: TRBV6-2/TRBV6-3; j_call: TRBJ1-5
cdr3_aa: ASSSPGQRNYGYT; cdr3_length: 13; clone_size: .; v_call: TRBV28; j_call: TRBJ1-2
cdr3_aa: ASSGGGNGEQF; cdr3_length: 11; clone_size: .; v_call: TRBV27; j_call: TRBJ2-1
cdr3_aa: ASSPFIPGGNQPQH; cdr3_length: 14; clone_size: .; v_call: TRBV27; j_call: TRBJ1-5
cdr3_aa: ASSISSPTGEQY; cdr3_length: 12; clone_size: .; v_call: TRBV19; j_call: TRBJ2-7
cdr3_aa: ASSYRSPHLNQPQH; cdr3_length: 14; clone_size: .; v_call: TRBV5-6; j_call: TRBJ1-5
cdr3_aa: ASSLLGAGSGNTIY; cdr3_length: 14; clone_size: .; v_call: TRBV5-1; j_call: TRBJ1-3
cdr3_aa: ASSPTEVTDTQY; cdr3_length: 12; clone_size: .; v_call: TRBV18; j_call: TRBJ2-3
cdr3_aa: ASSLFQETQY; cdr3_length: 10; clone_size: .; v_call: TRBV5-4; j_call: TRBJ2-5
cdr3_aa: ASSYYRDRGYNEQF; cdr3_length: 14; clone_size: .; v_call: TRBV6-2/TRBV6-3; j_call: TRBJ2-1
cdr3_aa: ASSLDPHERTQY; cdr3_length: 12; clone_size: .; v_call: TRBV5-1; j_call: TRBJ2-5
cdr3_aa: ATSDDGRGGQPQH; cdr3_length: 13; clone_size: once; v_call: TRBV24-1; j_call: TRBJ1-5
cdr3_aa: ASSQDPGGGRHTQY; cdr3_length: 14; clone_size: few; v_call: TRBV4-1; j_call: TRBJ2-3
cdr3_aa: ASSLQGPGSGANVLT; cdr3_length: 15; clone_size: .; v_call: TRBV7-2; j_call: TRBJ2-6